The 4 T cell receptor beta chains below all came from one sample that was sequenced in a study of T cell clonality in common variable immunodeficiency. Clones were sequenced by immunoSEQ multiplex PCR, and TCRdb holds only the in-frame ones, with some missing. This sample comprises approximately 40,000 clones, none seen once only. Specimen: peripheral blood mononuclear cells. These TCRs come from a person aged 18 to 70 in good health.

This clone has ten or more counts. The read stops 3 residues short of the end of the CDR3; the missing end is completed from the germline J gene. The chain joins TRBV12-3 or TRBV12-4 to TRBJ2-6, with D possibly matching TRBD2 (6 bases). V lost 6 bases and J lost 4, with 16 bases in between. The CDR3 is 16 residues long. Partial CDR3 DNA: TGTGCCAGCAGAGAGCCCTCACGGGGGGGGGCCAACGTC. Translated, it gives CASREPSRGGANV. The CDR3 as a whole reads CASREPSRGGANVLTF.

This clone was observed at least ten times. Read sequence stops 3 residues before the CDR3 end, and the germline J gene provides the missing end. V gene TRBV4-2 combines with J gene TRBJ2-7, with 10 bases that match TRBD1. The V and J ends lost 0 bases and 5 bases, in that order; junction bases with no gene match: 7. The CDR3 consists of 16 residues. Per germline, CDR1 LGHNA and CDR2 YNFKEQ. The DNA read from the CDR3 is TGTGCCAGCAGCCAAGAAGAGCGACAGGGGGCAGACGAG. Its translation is CASSQEERQGADE. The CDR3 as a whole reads CASSQEERQGADEQYF.

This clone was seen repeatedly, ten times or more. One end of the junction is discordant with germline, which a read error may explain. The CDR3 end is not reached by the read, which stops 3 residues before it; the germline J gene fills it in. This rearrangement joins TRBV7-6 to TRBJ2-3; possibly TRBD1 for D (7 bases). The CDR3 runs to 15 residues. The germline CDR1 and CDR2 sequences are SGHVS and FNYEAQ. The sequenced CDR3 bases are TGTGCCAGCAGCTTAGCGACAGGGACTCCAGAGACG. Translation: CASSLATGTPET. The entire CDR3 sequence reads CASSLATGTPETQYF.

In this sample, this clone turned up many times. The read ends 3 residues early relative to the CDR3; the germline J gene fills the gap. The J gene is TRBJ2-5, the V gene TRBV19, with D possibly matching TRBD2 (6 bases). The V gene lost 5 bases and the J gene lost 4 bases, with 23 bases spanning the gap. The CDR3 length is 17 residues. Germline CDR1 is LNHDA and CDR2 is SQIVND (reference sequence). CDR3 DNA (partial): TGTGCCAGTAGTCCGGGGGAAGCGGGTGATTTAAGAGAGACC. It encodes CASSPGEAGDLRET. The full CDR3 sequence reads CASSPGEAGDLRETQYF.